One and the same sample provided the 18 T cell receptor beta chains below, sequenced in a study of post-analysis software for immune sequencing data. Broader study findings: With TRBV5-6, TRBV5-1 and TRBV20-1 included, about five TRBV segments were more frequent in patients than in controls.

Unique molecular identifiers were built into the TCR beta cDNA libraries. In TCRdb, the PCR reads were re-called with MiXCR into one record per CDR3 protein. The table includes roughly 650,000 distinct CDR3 sequences, approximately 60% detected once. These receptors' targets are unknown. The sequencing input was blood. The origin of the receptors is a girl aged 2 to 9 with multiple sclerosis.

The sample holds a few counts of this clonotype. The rearrangement joins TRBV7-6 to TRBJ2-1, with 7 bases aligning to TRBD1. The V gene's germline CDR1 is SGHVS and CDR2 FNYEAQ. J lost 8 bases, V lost 1 base, and 8 bases had no gene match. The CDR3 consists of 15 residues. The CDR3 nucleotides read TGTGCCAGCAGCTTAGAGAGGGACAGTGCATATGAGCAGTTCTTC. This codes for CASSLERDSAYEQFF.

With respect to this clonotype: Germline and junction disagree at one end, which may indicate a read error. This sequence joins TRBV7-6 and TRBJ2-3; TRBD1 is a possible D gene (5 bases). This CDR3 spans 16 amino acids. Germline CDR1 and CDR2: SGHVS and FNYEAQ. This CDR3 is CASSLGQGALTNTQYF. The CDR3, as DNA: TGTGCCAGCAGCTTAGGGCAGGGTGCCCTCACAAATACGCAGTATTTT.

This chain links TRBV20-1 with TRBJ2-7; TRBD2 matches 14 bases. J gave up 5 bases and V 6 bases, and 6 bases lay outside the gene matches. Germline loops: CDR1 DFQATT, CDR2 SNEGSKA (reference sequence). CDR3 length equals 14 residues. CDR3 in DNA: TGCAGTGCCCAGACTAGCGGGAGGGCCCACGAGCAGTACTTC. Amino acids: CSAQTSGRAHEQYF.

The chain links TRBV6-6 to TRBJ2-5; D is uncertain. The CDR3 covers 11 residues. Per germline, CDR1 MNHNY and CDR2 SVGAGI (reference sequence). The V gene lost 6 bases and the J gene lost 4 bases, with 6 bases spanning the gap. CDR3 loop: CASRNTETQYF. CDR3 coding DNA: TGTGCCAGCAGAAATACAGAGACCCAGTACTTC.

The V gene is TRBV7-2, the J gene TRBJ1-2, with 9 bases lining up with TRBD1. J lost 4 bases, V lost 3 bases, and 6 bases had no gene match. This CDR3 contains 15 residues. Germline CDR1 and CDR2: SGHTA and FQGNSA. The CDR3 bases are TGTGCCAGCAGCTTCGACAGGGGGACCCTCTATGGCTACACCTTC. Amino acid sequence: CASSFDRGTLYGYTF.

This clonotype has only a few counts. DNA for the CDR3: TGTGCCATCAGTGAGGGACCTGGGGTGACACCCCTCCACTTT. It translates to CAISEGPGVTPLHF. The chain uses TRBV10-3 and TRBJ1-6; D uncertain. CDR1 and CDR2 from the germline V gene are ENHRY and SYGVKD. CDR3 size: 14 residues. V shed 2 bases and J shed 11 bases, with 13 bases lying between them.

The V gene is TRBV11-2, the J gene TRBJ2-5; D not certain. The CDR3 covers 14 residues. Germline V gives CDR1 SGHAT, CDR2 FQNNGV. V was pared by 5 bases and J by 4 bases, with 14 bases between. CDR3 in amino acids: CASSPISGGETQYF. CDR3 nucleotide sequence: TGTGCCAGCAGCCCCATTTCTGGCGGAGAGACCCAGTACTTC.

This clonotype has a count of ten or more. V and J are TRBV7-2 and TRBJ2-7; tentatively, D is TRBD2 (6 bases). The CDR3 sequence is 13 residues long. Trimming left V 1 base short and J 3 bases short, with 7 bases between. Germline CDR1 reads SGHTA; CDR2 reads FQGNSA. CDR3 residues: CASSLGLGYEQYF. The DNA for the CDR3 is TGTGCCAGCAGCTTAGGACTAGGCTACGAGCAGTACTTC. The variable domain in full, completed from reference TRBV7-2 and TRBJ2-7, reads GAGVSQSPSNKVTEKGKDVELRCDPISGHTALYWYRQSLGQGLEFLIYFQGNSAPDKSGLPSDRFSAERTGGSVSTLTIQRTQQEDSAVYLCASSLGLGYEQYFGPGTRLTVT.

This clonotype was counted between two and nine times. J is TRBJ2-1 and V is TRBV10-3; TRBD1 aligns across 10 bases. The CDR3 contains 13 residues. From germline, CDR1 is ENHRY and CDR2 SYGVKD. The J segment lost 4 bases and the V segment lost 10 bases, leaving 4 bases of the junction unmatched. CDR3 loop: CATGTGEYNEQFF. The CDR3 nucleotides read TGTGCCACAGGGACAGGGGAATACAATGAGCAGTTCTTC.

In its sample, this clonotype was seen a few times. The chain recombines TRBV5-1 with TRBJ2-1, with TRBD1 identical over 8 bases. The germline V gene encodes CDR1 SGHRS and CDR2 YFSETQ. V shed 0 bases, J shed 9 bases, and the junction held 5 bases outside the gene matches. The CDR3 is 14 residues long. The CDR3 DNA reads as TGCGCCAGCAGCTTGGAACAGGGGGTAGGTGAGCAGTTCTTC. It is translated as CASSLEQGVGEQFF.

This clonotype was counted a few times. The chain couples TRBV29-1 to TRBJ2-7; either TRBD1 or TRBD2 may fit D (6 bases each). The CDR3 loop spans 15 amino acids. CDR1 is SQVTM, CDR2 ANQGSEA, per germline. V gave up 6 bases and J gave up 3 bases, with 21 bases separating them. CDR3 residues: CSVAGGRDTDYEQYF. As DNA, the CDR3 is TGCAGCGTCGCTGGCGGGCGGGACACTGACTACGAGCAGTACTTC.

V is TRBV10-2 and J is TRBJ2-1; 8 positions agree with TRBD1. CDR1 WSHSY and CDR2 SAAADI come from the germline V gene. V lost 6 bases and J lost 7; bases outside the gene matches: 5. This CDR3 is 13 amino acids long. CDR3 in amino acids: CASRPGGTNEQFF. The DNA of the CDR3 is TGCGCCAGCAGGCCAGGGGGCACGAATGAGCAGTTCTTC.

The gene calls are TRBV12-3 or TRBV12-4 and TRBJ2-1; 12 bases agree with TRBD2. The J segment lost 8 bases and the V segment lost 6 bases, leaving 8 bases of the junction unmatched. The CDR3 loop spans 15 amino acids. CDR3 loop: CASRRGLAGKDEQFF. CDR3 sequence (DNA): TGTGCCAGCAGGCGAGGACTAGCGGGAAAAGATGAGCAGTTCTTC.

V usage is TRBV6-1 and J usage is TRBJ1-1; 7 bases align to TRBD1. The CDR3 sequence is 14 residues long. Losses at the gene ends were 1 base for V and 4 bases for J; bases not matched to a gene: 3. Germline loops: CDR1 MNHNS, CDR2 SASEGT. As DNA, the CDR3 is TGTGCCAGCAGTGAAGGGGACAGCTGCACTGAAGCTTTCTTT. Amino acid sequence: CASSEGDSCTEAFF.

The chain combines TRBV7-6 with TRBJ1-2, with D unclear. This CDR3 has 14 amino acids. CDR1 and CDR2 from the germline V gene are SGHVS and FNYEAQ. V lost 0 bases and J lost 2, with 7 bases in between. CDR3 sequence reads: CASSLAAENYGYTF. CDR3 nucleotide sequence: TGTGCCAGCAGCTTAGCTGCTGAAAACTATGGCTACACCTTC.

Comments on this clonotype: A junction boundary mismatches the germline segment, possibly from a read error. The chain combines TRBV7-7 with TRBJ2-1, with D unclear. In germline, CDR1 is SSHAT, CDR2 FNYEAQ (reference sequence). This CDR3 comprises 13 residues. The CDR3 loop is CASSLGFYNEQFF. In DNA form, the CDR3 reads TGTGCTAGCAGCTTAGGCTTTTACAATGAGCAGTTCTTC.

The chain carries TRBV12-3 or TRBV12-4 and TRBJ1-4; 8 bases line up with TRBD1. The CDR3 length is 16 residues. V trimming: 3 bases; J trimming: 8 bases; junction bases outside the gene matches: 11. As DNA, the CDR3 is TGTGCCAGCAGTTTGGGATTGACAGGGGAGAGGGAAAAACTGTTTTTT. Encoded protein: CASSLGLTGEREKLFF.

The rearrangement uses TRBV4-1 and TRBJ2-7; 7 bases are a match to TRBD2. V trimming: 0 bases; J trimming: 0 bases; junction bases outside the gene matches: 5. The length of the CDR3 is 16 residues. Germline V gene data show CDR1 as MGHRA and CDR2 as YSYEKL. Written as DNA, the CDR3 is TGCGCCAGCAGCCAAGATAGGGCTAGCGGCTCCTACGAGCAGTACTTC. Protein product: CASSQDRASGSYEQYF.